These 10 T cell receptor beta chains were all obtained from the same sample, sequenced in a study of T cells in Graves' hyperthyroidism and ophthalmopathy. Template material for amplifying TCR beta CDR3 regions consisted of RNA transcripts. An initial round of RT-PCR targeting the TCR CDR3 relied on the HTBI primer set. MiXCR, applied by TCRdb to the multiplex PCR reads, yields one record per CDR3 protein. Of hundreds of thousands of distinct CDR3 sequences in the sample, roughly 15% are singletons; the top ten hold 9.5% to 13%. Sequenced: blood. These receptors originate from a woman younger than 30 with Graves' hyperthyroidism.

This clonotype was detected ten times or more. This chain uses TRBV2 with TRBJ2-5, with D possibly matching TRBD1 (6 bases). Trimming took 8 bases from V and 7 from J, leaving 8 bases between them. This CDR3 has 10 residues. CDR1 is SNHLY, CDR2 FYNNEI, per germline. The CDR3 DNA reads TGTGCCAGCCTAGGGGGGACCCAGTACTTC. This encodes CASLGGTQYF.

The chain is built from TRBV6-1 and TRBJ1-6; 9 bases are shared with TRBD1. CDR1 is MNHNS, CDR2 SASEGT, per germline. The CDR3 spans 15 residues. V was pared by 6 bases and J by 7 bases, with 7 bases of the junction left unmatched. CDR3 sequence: CASRPPGQGNSPLHF. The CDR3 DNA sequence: TGTGCCAGCAGACCCCCGGGACAGGGCAATTCACCCCTCCACTTT.

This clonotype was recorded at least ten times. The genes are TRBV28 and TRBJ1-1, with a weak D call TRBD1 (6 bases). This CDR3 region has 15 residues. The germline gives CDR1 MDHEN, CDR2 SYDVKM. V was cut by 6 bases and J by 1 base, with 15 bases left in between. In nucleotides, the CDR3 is TGTGCCAGCAGCTTGGCCGGGACAAAGAACACTGAAGCTTTCTTT. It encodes CASSLAGTKNTEAFF.

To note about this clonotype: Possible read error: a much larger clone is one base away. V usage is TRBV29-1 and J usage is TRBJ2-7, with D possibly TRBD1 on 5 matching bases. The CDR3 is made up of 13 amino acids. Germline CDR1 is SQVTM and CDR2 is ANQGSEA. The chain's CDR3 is CSARRPGFYEQCF. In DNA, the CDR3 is TGCAGCGCCCGTCGGCCAGGGTTCTACGAGCAGTGCTTC.

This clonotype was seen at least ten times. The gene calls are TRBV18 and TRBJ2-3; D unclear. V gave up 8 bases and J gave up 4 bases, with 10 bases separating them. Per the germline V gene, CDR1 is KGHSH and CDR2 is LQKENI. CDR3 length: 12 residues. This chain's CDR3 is CASSPQSDTQYF. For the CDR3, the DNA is TGTGCCAGCAGCCCACAATCAGATACGCAGTATTTT.

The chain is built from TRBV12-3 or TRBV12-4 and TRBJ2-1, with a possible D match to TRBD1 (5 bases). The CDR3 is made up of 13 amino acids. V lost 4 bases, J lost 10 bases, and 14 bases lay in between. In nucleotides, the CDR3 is TGTGCCAGCAGTTCCCCTGGGGCTCCAGAGCAGTTCTTC. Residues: CASSSPGAPEQFF.

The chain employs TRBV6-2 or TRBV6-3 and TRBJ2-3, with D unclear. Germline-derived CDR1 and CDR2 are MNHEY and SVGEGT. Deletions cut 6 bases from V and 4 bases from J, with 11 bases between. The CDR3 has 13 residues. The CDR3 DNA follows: TGTGCCAGCAGACCTTCCAGAGCAGATACGCAGTATTTT. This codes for CASRPSRADTQYF.

CDR3 sequence (DNA): TGCAGCGTTGAAGGTACTAGCGAGGAGGGTCTATGGAACATTCAGTACTTC. This gives the protein CSVEGTSEEGLWNIQYF. J is TRBJ2-4 and V is TRBV29-1; TRBD2 aligns across 7 bases. From germline, CDR1 is SQVTM and CDR2 ANQGSEA. The CDR3 runs to 17 residues. J was trimmed by 7 bases and V by 1 base; bases with no gene match: 16.

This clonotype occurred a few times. The CDR3 here is CASSLYGPDGDHFF. Here the CDR3 DNA reads TGTGCCAGCAGCTTATACGGGCCGGATGGTGATCATTTCTTT. This chain uses TRBV7-9 with TRBJ1-1; the D is unclear. In germline, CDR1 is SEHNR, CDR2 FQNEAQ (reference sequence). Trimming left V 2 bases short and J 13 bases short, with 20 bases between. CDR3 length: 14 residues.

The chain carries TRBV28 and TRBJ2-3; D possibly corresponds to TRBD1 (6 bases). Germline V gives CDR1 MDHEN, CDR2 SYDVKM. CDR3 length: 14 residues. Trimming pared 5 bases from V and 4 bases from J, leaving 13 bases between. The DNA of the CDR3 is TGTGCCAGCAGTGTACAGGGTCGAGCAGATACGCAGTATTTT. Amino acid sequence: CASSVQGRADTQYF.